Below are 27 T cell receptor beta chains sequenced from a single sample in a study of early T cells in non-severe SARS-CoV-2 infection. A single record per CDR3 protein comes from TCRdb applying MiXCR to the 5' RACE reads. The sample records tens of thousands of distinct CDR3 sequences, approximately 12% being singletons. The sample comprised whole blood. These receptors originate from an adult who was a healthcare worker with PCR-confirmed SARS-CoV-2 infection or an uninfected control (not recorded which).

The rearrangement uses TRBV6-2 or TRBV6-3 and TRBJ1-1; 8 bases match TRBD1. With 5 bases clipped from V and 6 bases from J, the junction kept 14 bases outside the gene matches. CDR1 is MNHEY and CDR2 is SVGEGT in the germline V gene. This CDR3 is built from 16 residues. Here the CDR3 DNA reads TGTGCCAGCAGTACATACTATAGACCAGGGGGCGCTGAAGCTTTCTTT. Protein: CASSTYYRPGGAEAFF.

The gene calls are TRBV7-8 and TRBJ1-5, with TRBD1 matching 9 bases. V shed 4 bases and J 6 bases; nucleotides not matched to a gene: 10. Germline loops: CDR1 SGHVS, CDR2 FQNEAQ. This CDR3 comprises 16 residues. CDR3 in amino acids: CASSWGRTGAFQPQHF. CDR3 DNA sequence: TGTGCCAGCAGCTGGGGGCGGACAGGGGCCTTTCAGCCCCAGCATTTT.

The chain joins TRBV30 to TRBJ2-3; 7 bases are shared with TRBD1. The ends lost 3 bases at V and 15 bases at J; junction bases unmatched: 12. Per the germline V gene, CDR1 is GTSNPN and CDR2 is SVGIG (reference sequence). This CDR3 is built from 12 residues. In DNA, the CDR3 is TGTGCCTGGAGAGCCCAGGGGGTCTTGAAATATTTT. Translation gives CAWRAQGVLKYF.

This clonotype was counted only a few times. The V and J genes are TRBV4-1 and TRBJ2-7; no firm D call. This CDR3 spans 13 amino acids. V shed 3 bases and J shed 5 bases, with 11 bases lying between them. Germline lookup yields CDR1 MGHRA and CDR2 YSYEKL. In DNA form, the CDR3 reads TGCGCCAGCAGCCAGATACTTAAAGACGAGCAGTACTTC. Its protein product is CASSQILKDEQYF.

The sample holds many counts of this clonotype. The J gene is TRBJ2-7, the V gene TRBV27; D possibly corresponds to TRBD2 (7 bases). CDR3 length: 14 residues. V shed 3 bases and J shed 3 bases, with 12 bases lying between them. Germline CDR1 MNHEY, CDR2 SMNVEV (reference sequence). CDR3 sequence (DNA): TGTGCCAGCAGTTTGGGGGGGGCTTTCTACGAGCAGTACTTC. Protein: CASSLGGAFYEQYF.

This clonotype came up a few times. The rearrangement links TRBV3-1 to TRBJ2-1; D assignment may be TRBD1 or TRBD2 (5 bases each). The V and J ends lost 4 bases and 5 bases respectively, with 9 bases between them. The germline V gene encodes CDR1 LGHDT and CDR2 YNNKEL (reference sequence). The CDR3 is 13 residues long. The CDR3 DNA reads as TGTGCCAGCAGCCCGAGAGGGGACAATGAGCAGTTCTTC. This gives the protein CASSPRGDNEQFF.

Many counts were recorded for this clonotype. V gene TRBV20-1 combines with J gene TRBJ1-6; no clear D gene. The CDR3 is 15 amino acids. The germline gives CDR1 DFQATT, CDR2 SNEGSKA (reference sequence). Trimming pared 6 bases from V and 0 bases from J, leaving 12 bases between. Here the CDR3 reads CSATTGSSYNSPLHF. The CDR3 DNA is TGCAGTGCCACCACCGGTAGCTCCTATAATTCACCCCTCCACTTT.

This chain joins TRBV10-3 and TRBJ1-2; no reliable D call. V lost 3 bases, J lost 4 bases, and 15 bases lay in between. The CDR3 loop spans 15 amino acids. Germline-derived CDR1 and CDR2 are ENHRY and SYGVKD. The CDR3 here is CAISESGHPLYGYTF. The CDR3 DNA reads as TGTGCCATCAGTGAATCCGGGCACCCCCTCTATGGCTACACCTTC.

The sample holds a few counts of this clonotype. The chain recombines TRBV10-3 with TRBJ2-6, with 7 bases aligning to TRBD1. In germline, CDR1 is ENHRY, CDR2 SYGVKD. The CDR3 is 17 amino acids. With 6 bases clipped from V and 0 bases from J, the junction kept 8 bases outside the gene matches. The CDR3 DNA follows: TGTGCCATCAGGGACAGGACATCACTCTCTGGGGCCAACGTCCTGACTTTC. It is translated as CAIRDRTSLSGANVLTF.

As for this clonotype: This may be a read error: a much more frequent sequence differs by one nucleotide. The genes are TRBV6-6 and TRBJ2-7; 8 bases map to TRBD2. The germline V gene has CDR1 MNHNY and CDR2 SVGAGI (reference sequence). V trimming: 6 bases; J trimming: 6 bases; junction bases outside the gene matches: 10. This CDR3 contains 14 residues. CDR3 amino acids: CASSITSGGGEQYF. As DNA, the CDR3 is TGTGCCAGCAGCATCACTAGCGGAGGTGGCGAGCAGTACTTC.

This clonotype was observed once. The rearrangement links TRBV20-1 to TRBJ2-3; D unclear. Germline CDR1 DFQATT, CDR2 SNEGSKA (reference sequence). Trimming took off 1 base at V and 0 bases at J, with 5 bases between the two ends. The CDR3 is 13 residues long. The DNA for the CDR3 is TGCAGTGCTAGAGCGGGTAGCACAGATACGCAGTATTTT. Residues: CSARAGSTDTQYF.

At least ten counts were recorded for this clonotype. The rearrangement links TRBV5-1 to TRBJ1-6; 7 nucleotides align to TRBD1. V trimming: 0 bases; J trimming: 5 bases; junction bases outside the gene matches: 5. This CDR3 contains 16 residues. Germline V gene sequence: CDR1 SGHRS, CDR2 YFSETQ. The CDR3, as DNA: TGCGCCAGCAGCTTGGCTACAGGGGCGGATAATTCACCCCTCCACTTT. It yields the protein CASSLATGADNSPLHF.

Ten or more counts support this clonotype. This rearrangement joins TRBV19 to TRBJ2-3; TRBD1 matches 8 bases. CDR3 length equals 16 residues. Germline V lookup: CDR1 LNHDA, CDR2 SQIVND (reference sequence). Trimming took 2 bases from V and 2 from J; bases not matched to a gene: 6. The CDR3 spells CASSIQGADFTDTQYF. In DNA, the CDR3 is TGTGCCAGTAGTATACAGGGGGCGGACTTCACAGATACGCAGTATTTT.

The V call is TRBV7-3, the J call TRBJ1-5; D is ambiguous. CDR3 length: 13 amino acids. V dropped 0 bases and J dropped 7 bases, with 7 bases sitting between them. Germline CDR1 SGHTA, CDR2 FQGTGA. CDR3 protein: CASSLTFGQPQHF. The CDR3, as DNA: TGTGCCAGCAGCTTAACTTTTGGCCAGCCCCAGCATTTT.

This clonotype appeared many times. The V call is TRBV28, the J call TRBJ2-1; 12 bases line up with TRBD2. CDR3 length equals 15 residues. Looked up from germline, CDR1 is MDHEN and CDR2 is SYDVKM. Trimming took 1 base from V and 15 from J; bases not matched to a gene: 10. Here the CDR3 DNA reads TGTGCCAGCAGTTTATCGACTAGCGGGGGCCATTCCCCGTTCTTC. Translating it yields CASSLSTSGGHSPFF.

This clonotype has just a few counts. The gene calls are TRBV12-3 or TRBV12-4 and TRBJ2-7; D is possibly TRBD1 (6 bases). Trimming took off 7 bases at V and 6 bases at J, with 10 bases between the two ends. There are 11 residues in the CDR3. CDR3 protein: CASTQGTEQYF. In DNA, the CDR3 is TGTGCCAGCACCCAGGGGACCGAGCAGTACTTC.

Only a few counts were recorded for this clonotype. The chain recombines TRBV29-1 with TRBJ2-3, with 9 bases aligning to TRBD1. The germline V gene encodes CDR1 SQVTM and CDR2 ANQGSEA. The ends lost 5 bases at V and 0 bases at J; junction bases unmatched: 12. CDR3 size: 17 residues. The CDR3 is CSVFPGTGKGSTDTQYF. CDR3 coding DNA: TGCAGCGTTTTCCCCGGGACAGGGAAAGGCAGCACAGATACGCAGTATTTT.

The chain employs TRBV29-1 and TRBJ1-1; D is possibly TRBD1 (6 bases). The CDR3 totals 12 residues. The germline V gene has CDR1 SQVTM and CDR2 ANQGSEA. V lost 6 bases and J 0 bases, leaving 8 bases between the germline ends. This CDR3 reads CSVTGLNTEAFF. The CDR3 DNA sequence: TGCAGCGTGACAGGACTGAACACTGAAGCTTTCTTT. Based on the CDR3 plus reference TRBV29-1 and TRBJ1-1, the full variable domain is SAVISQKPSRDICQRGTSLTIQCQVDSQVTMMFWYRQQPGQSLTLIATANQGSEATYESGFVIDKFPISRPNLTFSTLTVSNMSPEDSSIYLCSVTGLNTEAFFGQGTRLTVV.

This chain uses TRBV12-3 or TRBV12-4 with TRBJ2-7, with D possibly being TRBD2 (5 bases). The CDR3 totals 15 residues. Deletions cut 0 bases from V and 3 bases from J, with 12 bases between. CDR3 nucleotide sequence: TGTGCCAGCAGTTTAGCCGATCCTAGCTACTACGAGCAGTACTTC. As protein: CASSLADPSYYEQYF.

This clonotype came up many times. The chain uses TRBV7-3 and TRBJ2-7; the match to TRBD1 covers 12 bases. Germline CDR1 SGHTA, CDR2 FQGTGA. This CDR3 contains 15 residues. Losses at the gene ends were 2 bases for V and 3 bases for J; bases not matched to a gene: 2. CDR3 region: CASSLGTGGVYEQYF. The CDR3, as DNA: TGTGCCAGCAGCTTAGGGACAGGGGGCGTCTACGAGCAGTACTTC.

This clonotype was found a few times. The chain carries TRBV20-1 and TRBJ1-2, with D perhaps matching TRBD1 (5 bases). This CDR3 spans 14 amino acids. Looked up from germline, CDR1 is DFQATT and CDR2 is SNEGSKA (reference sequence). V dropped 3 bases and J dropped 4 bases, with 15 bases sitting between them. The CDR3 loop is CSARSGDFSYGYTF. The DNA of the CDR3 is TGCAGTGCTAGGTCGGGGGATTTTAGCTATGGCTACACCTTC.

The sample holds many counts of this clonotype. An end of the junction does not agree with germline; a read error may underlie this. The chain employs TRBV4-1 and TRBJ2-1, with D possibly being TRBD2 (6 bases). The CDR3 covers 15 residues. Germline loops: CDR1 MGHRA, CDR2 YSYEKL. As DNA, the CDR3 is TGCGCCAGCAGTCAAGGCGGGGTGGGGTCCAATGAGCAGTTCTTC. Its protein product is CASSQGGVGSNEQFF.

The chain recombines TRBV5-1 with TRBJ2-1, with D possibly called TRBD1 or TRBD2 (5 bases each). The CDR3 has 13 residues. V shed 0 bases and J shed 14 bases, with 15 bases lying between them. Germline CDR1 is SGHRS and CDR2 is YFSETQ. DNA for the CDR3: TGCGCCAGCAGCTTGGCCCCCAGGCAGGGAGAGTTCTTC. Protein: CASSLAPRQGEFF.

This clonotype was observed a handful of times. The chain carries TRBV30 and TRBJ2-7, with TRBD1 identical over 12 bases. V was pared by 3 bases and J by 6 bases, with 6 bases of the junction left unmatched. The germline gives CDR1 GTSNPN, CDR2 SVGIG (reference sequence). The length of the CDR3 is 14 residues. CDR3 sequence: CAWSTGTGGSEQYF. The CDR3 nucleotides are TGTGCCTGGAGCACCGGGACAGGGGGCTCCGAGCAGTACTTC.

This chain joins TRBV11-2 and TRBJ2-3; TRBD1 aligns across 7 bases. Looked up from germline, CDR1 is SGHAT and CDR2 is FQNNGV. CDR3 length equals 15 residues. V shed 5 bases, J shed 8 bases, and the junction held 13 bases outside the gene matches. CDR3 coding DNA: TGTGCCAGCAGCCACTGGGGCGACAGGGTTGGTACGCAGTATTTT. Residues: CASSHWGDRVGTQYF.

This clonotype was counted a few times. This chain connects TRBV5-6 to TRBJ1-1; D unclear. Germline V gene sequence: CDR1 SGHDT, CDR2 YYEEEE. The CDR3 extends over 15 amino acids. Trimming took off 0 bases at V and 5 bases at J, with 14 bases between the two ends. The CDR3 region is CASSLEVTIGTEAFF. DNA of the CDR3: TGTGCCAGCAGCTTGGAAGTCACCATCGGAACTGAAGCTTTCTTT. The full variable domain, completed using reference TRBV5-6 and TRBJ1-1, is DAGVTQSPTHLIKTRGQQVTLRCSPKSGHDTVSWYQQALGQGPQFIFQYYEEEERQRGNFPDRFSGHQFPNYSSELNVNALLLGDSALYLCASSLEVTIGTEAFFGQGTRLTVV.

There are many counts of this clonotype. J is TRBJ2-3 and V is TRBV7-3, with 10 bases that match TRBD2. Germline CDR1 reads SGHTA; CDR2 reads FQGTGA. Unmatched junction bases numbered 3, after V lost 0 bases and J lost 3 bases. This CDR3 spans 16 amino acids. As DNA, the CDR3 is TGTGCCAGCAGCTTAACTAAACTAGCGGGGACAGATACGCAGTATTTT. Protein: CASSLTKLAGTDTQYF.